This T cell receptor (beta chain) was obtained from a study of blood T cell dynamics during melanoma immunotherapy. Whole-study results and caveats: PBMC repertoires of eventual disease-control patients split at W3 into clonality or diversity gains.

Described time point: pre-treatment baseline. At 12 weeks after first infusion, RECIST 1.1 defined response for most patients. Germline assignment: CDR1 WSHSY and CDR2 SAAADI. V gave up 6 bases and J gave up 5 bases; unmatched junction bases: 4. The CDR3 is made up of 14 amino acids. DNA loading was fixed at about 0.35 ug for all bulk PBMC samples. Only in-frame clones appear in the TCRdb table, and some are missing; sequencing was by immunoSEQ multiplex PCR. Here the sample spans thousands of clones, around 87% being singletons. Concerning this clone itself: The antigen remains undetermined.

The specimen was blood, collected from a patient treated with checkpoint blockade. The chain uses TRBV10-2 and TRBJ2-1; the match to TRBD2 covers 10 bases. The TCR comes from a human donor with melanoma. The CDR3 spells CASSPSGRDNEQFF. For the CDR3, the DNA is TGCGCCAGCAGCCCAAGCGGGAGGGACAATGAGCAGTTCTTC.